Below, 6 T cell receptor beta chains from the same sample are listed, as sequenced in a study of response to subunit inactivated influenza vaccine. Each CDR3 protein gets one entry after TCRdb re-called the RT-PCR reads with MiXCR. The repertoire has roughly 550,000 distinct CDR3 sequences, roughly a quarter of them found once; the top ten carry 2.5% to 3%. These data were also reused for a study on T cells expressing NK-cell markers. Turning to that study: 5'RACE template switching with UMIs produced the TCR beta cDNA.

The source material was CD4+ T cells sorted from PBMCs, sampled roughly 13 days after vaccination. Every receptor here comes from a man aged 45 to 65 who received an inactivated influenza vaccine.

The chain employs TRBV3-1 and TRBJ1-6; 8 nucleotides line up with TRBD1. V dropped 3 bases and J dropped 7; count of bases not matched to a gene: 2. Looked up from germline, CDR1 is LGHDT and CDR2 is YNNKEL (reference sequence). There are 14 residues in the CDR3. The CDR3 sequence is CASSHRGLNSPLHF. In DNA form, the CDR3 reads TGTGCCAGCAGCCACAGGGGGCTGAATTCACCCCTCCACTTT.

The chain carries TRBV5-1 and TRBJ2-5, with D maybe TRBD2 (5 bases). The CDR3 runs to 14 residues. Trimming left V 1 base short and J 4 bases short, with 11 bases between. The germline gives CDR1 SGHRS, CDR2 YFSETQ. For the CDR3, the DNA is TGCGCCAGCAGCTTGTCTAGCTTGCGAGAGACCCAGTACTTC. As protein: CASSLSSLRETQYF.

This clonotype was seen a few times. This chain joins TRBV6-2 or TRBV6-3 and TRBJ1-2, with 7 bases matching TRBD1. Trimming took 6 bases from V and 8 from J; bases not matched to a gene: 21. The CDR3 loop spans 17 amino acids. The germline gives CDR1 MNHEY, CDR2 SVGEGT. CDR3 region: CASSYTIGTAIPSGYTF. The CDR3 DNA is TGTGCCAGCAGCTACACGATAGGGACAGCTATCCCCTCCGGCTACACCTTC.

The sample holds one count of this clonotype. The chain combines TRBV5-1 with TRBJ2-2, with 8 bases aligning to TRBD1. The CDR3 totals 16 residues. Germline loops: CDR1 SGHRS, CDR2 YFSETQ. The V segment lost 4 bases and the J segment 7 bases; nucleotides outside the gene matches: 12. The CDR3 nucleotides read TGCGCCAGCAGCGGGAGCCCCCAGGGGGCCAACGGGGAGCTGTTTTTT. Amino acid sequence: CASSGSPQGANGELFF.

This clonotype has a count of ten or more. The V call is TRBV29-1, the J call TRBJ2-5; D tentatively fits TRBD1 or TRBD2 (6 bases each). Germline loops: CDR1 SQVTM, CDR2 ANQGSEA. Trimming shortened V by 3 bases and J by 4 bases, and 9 bases separated the two germline ends. CDR3 length: 12 amino acids. CDR3 coding DNA: TGCAGCGTTGACAGGGGAGGAGAGACCCAGTACTTC. Protein product: CSVDRGGETQYF.

The chain uses TRBV7-9 and TRBJ2-7; 7 bases fit TRBD2. The junction had 6 bases not matched to a gene; V was cut back by 4 bases and J by 0 bases. The CDR3 totals 15 residues. Germline values: CDR1 SEHNR, CDR2 FQNEAQ (reference sequence). The CDR3 loop reads CASSSRGRGSYEQYF. The CDR3 DNA follows: TGTGCCAGCAGCTCCCGTGGGAGGGGCTCCTACGAGCAGTACTTC.